Listed here is a single T cell receptor beta chain. Its antigen is unidentified. Here immunoSEQ multiplex PCR was the method, and the copy in TCRdb shows in-frame clones only, minus some. The sample consists of approximately 170,000 clones, 92% of them appearing once. Second doses were pooled across both intervals (about 4 or about 12 weeks). This sample is drawn from a study of T cell responses to AZD1222 COVID-19 vaccine. Germline lookup yields CDR1 LNHDA and CDR2 SQIVND (reference sequence). This CDR3 comprises 13 residues. The V gene lost 3 bases and the J gene lost 4 bases, with 10 bases spanning the gap. Study results and limitations: Reportedly, close to half of spike-specific TCRs are directed against unmutated variant regions. Two AZD1222 administrations were followed by greater Spike-specific TCR breadth and depth.

This clonotype was obtained from an adult who received the AZD1222 COVID-19 vaccine. Sequencing was performed on peripheral blood, taken 28 days after the second AZD1222 dose. This sequence joins TRBV19 and TRBJ2-7; D not resolved. The CDR3 region is CASSMIPRYEQYF. The CDR3 DNA follows: TGTGCCAGTAGTATGATCCCAAGGTACGAGCAGTACTTC.